The 8 T cell receptor beta chains reported below all come from one sample, sequenced in a study of identifying expanded T cells in peripheral blood. Profiled with immunoSEQ multiplex PCR; TCRdb holds only in-frame clones, not every one. This table has 95,000 to 100,000 clones, roughly 87% appearing once. Material: blood. These receptor sequences come from a person between 18 and 75 years old in good health.

The J gene is TRBJ2-4, the V gene TRBV2, with no clear D. V dropped 7 bases and J dropped 0 bases, with 10 bases sitting between them. The CDR3 contains 14 residues. Germline CDR1 is SNHLY and CDR2 is FYNNEI. The CDR3 here is CASTSTLAKNIQYF. The CDR3 DNA sequence: TGTGCCAGCACTTCGACGTTAGCCAAAAACATTCAGTACTTC.

In this sample, this clone turned up once. This chain links TRBV7-9 with TRBJ2-5; D remains unclear. This CDR3 has 14 residues. Trimming pared 1 base from V and 5 bases from J, leaving 11 bases between. Germline values: CDR1 SEHNR, CDR2 FQNEAQ (reference sequence). The CDR3 bases are TGTGCCAGCAGCTTAGAGGGTTTTGGGGAGACCCAGTACTTC. Translated: CASSLEGFGETQYF. Drawing the rest from reference TRBV7-9 and TRBJ2-5, the complete variable domain is DTGVSQNPRHKITKRGQNVTFRCDPISEHNRLYWYRQTLGQGPEFLTYFQNEAQLEKSRLLSDRFSAERPKGSFSTLEIQRTEQGDSAMYLCASSLEGFGETQYFGPGTRLLVL.

This chain uses TRBV29-1 with TRBJ2-1; D unresolved. CDR1 and CDR2 from the germline V gene are SQVTM and ANQGSEA. CDR3 length: 14 residues. Trimming took 5 bases from V and 5 from J, leaving 16 bases between them. The chain's CDR3 is CSVQFNGFNNEQFF. Here the CDR3 DNA reads TGCAGCGTTCAGTTTAACGGATTCAACAATGAGCAGTTCTTC.

This sequence joins TRBV7-2 and TRBJ2-1; 7 nucleotides match TRBD1. V gave up 6 bases and J gave up 6 bases; unmatched junction bases: 5. CDR1 and CDR2 from the germline V gene are SGHTA and FQGNSA. The CDR3 is 13 amino acids. CDR3 coding DNA: TGTGCCAGCAGTTCTGACAGGGTCAATGAGCAGTTCTTC. Translating gives CASSSDRVNEQFF.

The J gene is TRBJ1-5, the V gene TRBV7-2; 8 nucleotides agree with TRBD1. The CDR3 totals 16 residues. In germline, CDR1 is SGHTA, CDR2 FQGNSA. V gave up 3 bases and J gave up 1 base; unmatched junction bases: 5. As DNA, the CDR3 is TGTGCCAGCAGCTTCGGACAGGGCGTAAGCAATCAGCCCCAGCATTTT. Translating gives CASSFGQGVSNQPQHF. The whole variable domain, filled in from reference TRBV7-2 and TRBJ1-5, reads GAGVSQSPSNKVTEKGKDVELRCDPISGHTALYWYRQSLGQGLEFLIYFQGNSAPDKSGLPSDRFSAERTGGSVSTLTIQRTQQEDSAVYLCASSFGQGVSNQPQHFGDGTRLSIL.

The chain has TRBV7-8 and TRBJ1-4, with a weak D call TRBD1 (5 bases). The CDR3 is 17 amino acids. The germline V gene encodes CDR1 SGHVS and CDR2 FQNEAQ. Trimming removed 5 bases at V and 4 bases at J, with 20 bases between. The CDR3 DNA sequence: TGTGCCAGCAGCAAGGGGACCTACCAACTCAATAATGAAAAACTGTTTTTT. The encoded protein is CASSKGTYQLNNEKLFF.

The chain's CDR3 is CASSQWLGTGTGNTEAFF. CDR3 in DNA: TGCGCCAGCAGCCAGTGGTTGGGGACAGGGACAGGGAACACTGAAGCTTTCTTT. This chain uses TRBV4-3 with TRBJ1-1; 9 nucleotides line up with TRBD1. The CDR3 length is 18 residues. Germline CDR1 LGHNA, CDR2 YSLEER. Trimming at V came to 3 bases and at J to 1 base, leaving 12 bases not matched to a gene.

A single count supports this clone. This CDR3 is CASSWAARMNTEAFF. In nucleotides, the CDR3 is TGTGCCAGCTCATGGGCAGCTCGCATGAACACTGAAGCTTTCTTT. This chain uses TRBV19 with TRBJ1-1, with D uncertain. Germline V gene data show CDR1 as LNHDA and CDR2 as SQIVND (reference sequence). The CDR3 contains 15 residues. V gave up 9 bases and J gave up 0 bases, with 17 bases separating them.